This is a list of T cell receptor beta chains from one sample in a study of cytomegalovirus exposure and HLA in healthy donors. TCRdb's table, derived via immunoSEQ multiplex PCR, lists solely in-frame clones and lacks some. The sample includes some 220,000 clones, more than 70% of them seen just once. Sequenced input: PBMCs. Receptors originate from a boy between 10 and 17 years old in good health and CMV-seronegative. The CDR3 runs from the conserved cysteine through the conserved F or W. The D gene is left open where the match is weak. Clone size is given for some rows only: seen once, a few or many times, or a class if the clone is expanded.

size	length	J	V	D	DNA	CDR3
.	17	TRBJ2-4	TRBV7-8	.	TGTGCCAGCAGCTTAGGCCGTTTTGGCCGGACGGGGGACATTCAGTACTTC	CASSLGRFGRTGDIQYF
.	11	TRBJ2-2	TRBV29-1	.	TGCAGCGTTTCGGTCACCGGGGAGCTGTTTTTT	CSVSVTGELFF
.	15	TRBJ2-5	TRBV5-1	.	TGCGCCAGCAGCCCTGGTGACGGGAGAGGGGAGACCCAGTACTTC	CASSPGDGRGETQYF
.	15	TRBJ2-5	TRBV5-1	.	TGCGCCAGCAGCTTGGCCACAACGGGACTTGAGACCCAGTACTTC	CASSLATTGLETQYF
.	14	TRBJ2-1	TRBV6-1	.	TGTGCCAGCAGTCCTATGCGGGCCTACAATGAGCAGTTCTTC	CASSPMRAYNEQFF
.	15	TRBJ1-2	TRBV11-3	TRBD1	TGTGCCAGCAGCTTAGCTGGACAGGGGGCTTATGGCTACACCTTC	CASSLAGQGAYGYTF
.	16	TRBJ1-6	TRBV6-1	.	TGTGCCAGCAGTGAATCGATGGGGCAGGGAAACTCACCCCTCCACTTT	CASSESMGQGNSPLHF
.	12	TRBJ1-1	TRBV30	.	TGTGCCTGGAGTCCCTGGGGCCGTGAAGCTTTCTTT	CAWSPWGREAFF
.	16	TRBJ1-2	TRBV5-1	TRBD1	TGCGCCAGCAGCTTGAGAGGGGACAGGGGTCCCTATGGCTACACCTTC	CASSLRGDRGPYGYTF
.	13	TRBJ1-2	TRBV6-5	TRBD1	TGTGCCAGCAGTCAAGCGGACAGGCCCAACTACACCTTC	CASSQADRPNYTF
.	14	TRBJ2-1	TRBV6-1	.	TGTGCCAGCATAAGTAGGCGACAGTACAATGAGCAGTTCTTC	CASISRRQYNEQFF
.	14	TRBJ2-5	TRBV30	TRBD1	TGTGCCTGGAGTTTCACAGGGGGGCAAGAGACCCAGTACTTC	CAWSFTGGQETQYF
.	18	TRBJ2-7	TRBV4-1	TRBD2	TGCGCCAGCAGCCTAAGGGCTTACCGGATGCGGGAGGGCTACGAGCAGTACTTC	CASSLRAYRMREGYEQYF
.	11	TRBJ1-1	TRBV30	.	TGTGCCTGGAGTATATACACTGAAGCTTTCTTT	CAWSIYTEAFF
once	16	TRBJ2-1	TRBV9	TRBD2	TGTGCCAGCAGCGTGTTAGCGGGGGGCCCTTACAATGAGCAGTTCTTC	CASSVLAGGPYNEQFF
.	14	TRBJ1-6	TRBV9	.	TGTGCCAGCAGCGCCGGGGGGTCAACTTCACCCCTCCACTTT	CASSAGGSTSPLHF
once	15	TRBJ2-7	TRBV7-8	.	TGTGCCAGCAGCCGCGGGGGCGGGATTCTATACGAGCAGTACTTC	CASSRGGGILYEQYF
.	16	TRBJ1-3	TRBV5-1	.	TGCGCCAGCACCCGGGGGGACCTAAACTCTGGAAACACCATATATTTT	CASTRGDLNSGNTIYF
.	13	TRBJ2-7	TRBV27	.	TGTGCCAGCAGTTTAGTCAGATACTACGAGCAGTACTTC	CASSLVRYYEQYF
.	14	TRBJ1-2	TRBV27	TRBD1	TGTGCCAGCAGTTGGACAGGGAGTGCCTATGGCTACACCTTC	CASSWTGSAYGYTF
.	15	TRBJ2-5	TRBV19	.	TGTGCCAGTAGTATAGCAGCCCTAGGGGTGGAGACCCAGTACTTC	CASSIAALGVETQYF
few	17	TRBJ1-1	TRBV13	TRBD1	TGTGCCAGCAGCTGGTGGGCTCGGACAGGGATCAACACTGAAGCTTTCTTT	CASSWWARTGINTEAFF
.	14	TRBJ2-7	TRBV5-4	TRBD1	TGTGCCAGCAGCTTAGACAGGGGGCTTGGAGAGCAGTACTTC	CASSLDRGLGEQYF
once	12	TRBJ1-1	TRBV30	TRBD1	TGTGCCTTACAGGGGGGGAATAGTGAAGCTTTCTTT	CALQGGNSEAFF
.	15	TRBJ2-6	TRBV25-1	.	TGTGCCAGCGGAAGACCAGGGGCAGGGGCCAACGTCCTGACTTTC	CASGRPGAGANVLTF
.	15	TRBJ2-3	TRBV10-1	.	TGCGCCAGCAGTGAGTACAGGGTAGGAGCAGATACGCAGTATTTT	CASSEYRVGADTQYF
.	15	TRBJ2-1	TRBV27	TRBD1	TGTGCCAGCAGTTTAGACGGGACAGGGGGGGATGAGCAGTTCTTC	CASSLDGTGGDEQFF
.	15	TRBJ2-7	TRBV6-4	.	TGTGCCAGCACCCGACAGAGAGGAAGCTCCTACGAGCAGTACTTC	CASTRQRGSSYEQYF
.	16	TRBJ2-3	TRBV12-5	.	TGTGCTAGTGGTTTGGCGGTTAGCCTGAGCACAGATACGCAGTATTTT	CASGLAVSLSTDTQYF
.	12	TRBJ1-3	TRBV7-8	.	TGTGCCAGCAGCCAACCTAGTGGCCCCATATATTTT	CASSQPSGPIYF
.	16	TRBJ1-3	TRBV6-5	TRBD1	TGTGCCAGCAGTTCCAACAGGGGGACCGCCGGAAACACCATATATTTT	CASSSNRGTAGNTIYF
once	13	TRBJ1-2	TRBV5-4	.	TGTGCCAGCAGCTTGTTGGGAGGGGTCGGCTACACCTTC	CASSLLGGVGYTF
.	13	TRBJ1-1	TRBV7-6	.	TGTGCCAGCAGCTCCAGAACGAACACTGAAGCTTTCTTT	CASSSRTNTEAFF
.	15	TRBJ1-5	TRBV27	.	TGTGCCAGCAGTTTAGTCGGGGACTACGATCAGCCCCAGCATTTT	CASSLVGDYDQPQHF
.	14	TRBJ2-7	TRBV14	.	TGTGCCAGCAGCCCGGACTTTCGCCCCTACGAGCAGTACTTC	CASSPDFRPYEQYF
.	15	TRBJ2-3	TRBV27	TRBD2	TGTGCCAGCAGTTTACCCGCTAGCGGGCTAGATACGCAGTATTTT	CASSLPASGLDTQYF
.	11	TRBJ1-1	TRBV2	.	TGTGCCAGCCATCCTCAGGAGGGGGCTTTCTTT	CASHPQEGAFF
.	18	TRBJ2-7	TRBV10-3	.	TGTGCCATCAGTGATGGTACGGGACACAGAGCTCCCTCCTACGAGCAGTACTTC	CAISDGTGHRAPSYEQYF
once	18	TRBJ2-3	TRBV7-8	TRBD2	TGTGCCAGCAGCTTAGTGGCGGGACTAGCGGGAGTCGCAGATACGCAGTATTTT	CASSLVAGLAGVADTQYF
.	18	TRBJ2-7	TRBV5-1	TRBD2	TGCGCCAGCACAGGAGGACTAGCGGGAGTTGTAGGTTCCTACGAGCAGTACTTC	CASTGGLAGVVGSYEQYF
.	13	TRBJ1-2	TRBV10-2	TRBD1	TGCGCCAGCAGCGACGGACAGGCGAGAGGCTACACCTTC	CASSDGQARGYTF
.	15	TRBJ1-1	TRBV27	.	TGTGCCAGCAGTTTATCCTCGATGGGGCTCACTGAAGCTTTCTTT	CASSLSSMGLTEAFF
once	18	TRBJ2-7	TRBV7-8	TRBD2	TGTGCCAGCAGCTTAGTCCTGTGGGGGACTACCGTCCCCTACGAGCAGTACTTC	CASSLVLWGTTVPYEQYF
.	14	TRBJ2-3	TRBV9	.	TGTGCCAGCAGCGCTTCAGGATACACAGATACGCAGTATTTT	CASSASGYTDTQYF
.	13	TRBJ2-5	TRBV13	.	TGTGCCAGCAGCGACCAACCCAGGGAGACCCAGTACTTC	CASSDQPRETQYF
.	10	TRBJ1-1	TRBV25-1	TRBD1	TGTGCCAGCAGACAGGGGGAAGCTTTCTTT	CASRQGEAFF
.	16	TRBJ1-4	TRBV4-1	.	TGCGCCAGCAGCCAAGGACTTCCGGGGGTTGGCGAAAAACTGTTTTTT	CASSQGLPGVGEKLFF
few	16	TRBJ2-1	TRBV5-1	.	TGCGCCAGCAGCCTGGCCCCTCCGGCGGGGTACAATGAGCAGTTCTTC	CASSLAPPAGYNEQFF
.	14	TRBJ2-5	TRBV6-1	TRBD1	TGTGCCAGCAGCCCCCGGGACAGCCAAGAGACCCAGTACTTC	CASSPRDSQETQYF
.	15	TRBJ2-3	TRBV27	.	TGTGCCAGCAGTTTTACAGGGTTGAGCACAGATACGCAGTATTTT	CASSFTGLSTDTQYF
.	15	TRBJ2-1	TRBV19	.	TGTGCCAGTAGTATACGAGACAGGTTTTACAATGAGCAGTTCTTC	CASSIRDRFYNEQFF
.	15	TRBJ2-5	TRBV2	.	TGTGCCAGCAGTGTTTCAGGGGGGCATGTGGAGACCCAGTACTTC	CASSVSGGHVETQYF
.	16	TRBJ2-1	TRBV7-2	TRBD2	TGTGCCAGCAGCCCCCTAGCGGGAGCAGGTTACAATGAGCAGTTCTTC	CASSPLAGAGYNEQFF
once	15	TRBJ1-1	TRBV5-1	TRBD1	TGCGCCAGCAGCTTCTCGGGGACAGGGCTCACTGAAGCTTTCTTT	CASSFSGTGLTEAFF
.	17	TRBJ2-3	TRBV4-2	TRBD2	TGTGCCAGCAGCCAAGATCCCGTGGCGGGAGAAGCAGATACGCAGTATTTT	CASSQDPVAGEADTQYF
.	16	TRBJ1-2	TRBV11-2	.	TGTGCCAGCAGCTTAGATCTGTGGGACACTAACTATGGCTACACCTTC	CASSLDLWDTNYGYTF
.	13	TRBJ1-2	TRBV7-9	.	TGTGCCAGCAGCGCAGGTCCGACCGGTGGCTACACCTTC	CASSAGPTGGYTF
.	17	TRBJ1-2	TRBV18	TRBD1	TGTGCCAGCTCACCCCGGGACAGGGTCCCTGCTAAGGATGGCTACACCTTC	CASSPRDRVPAKDGYTF
.	16	TRBJ2-7	TRBV4-2	TRBD1	TGTGCCAGCAGCCAAGATAGGGGACAGGGAGTCTACGAGCAGTACTTC	CASSQDRGQGVYEQYF